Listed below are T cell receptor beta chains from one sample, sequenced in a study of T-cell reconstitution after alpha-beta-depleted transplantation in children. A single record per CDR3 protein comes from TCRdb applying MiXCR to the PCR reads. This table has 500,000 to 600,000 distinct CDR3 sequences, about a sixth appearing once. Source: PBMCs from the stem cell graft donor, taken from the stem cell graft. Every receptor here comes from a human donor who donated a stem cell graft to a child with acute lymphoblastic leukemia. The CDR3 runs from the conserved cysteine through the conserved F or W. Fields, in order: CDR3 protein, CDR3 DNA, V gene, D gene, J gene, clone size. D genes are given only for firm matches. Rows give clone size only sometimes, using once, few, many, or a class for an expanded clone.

CDR3: CASSETITEAFF
DNA: TGCGCCAGCAGTGAGACCATTACTGAAGCTTTCTTT
V: TRBV10-2
D: NA
J: TRBJ1-1
size: NA

CDR3: CASSLGQLYTKNIQYF
DNA: TGCGCCAGCAGCTTGGGGCAGCTCTACACCAAAAACATTCAGTACTTC
V: TRBV5-1
D: NA
J: TRBJ2-4
size: few

CDR3: CASSQGLAGDTQYF
DNA: TGTGCCAGCAGTCAGGGACTAGCGGGAGATACGCAGTATTTT
V: TRBV27
D: TRBD2
J: TRBJ2-3
size: NA

CDR3: CATSRDFWESYNEQFF
DNA: TGTGCCACCAGCAGAGATTTTTGGGAATCCTACAATGAGCAGTTCTTC
V: TRBV15
D: NA
J: TRBJ2-1
size: few

CDR3: CSVAFRATDNEKLFF
DNA: TGCAGCGTTGCGTTCAGGGCGACTGATAATGAAAAACTGTTTTTT
V: TRBV29-1
D: NA
J: TRBJ1-4
size: NA

CDR3: CAWLGGEETQYF
DNA: TGTGCCTGGTTGGGTGGTGAGGAGACCCAGTACTTC
V: TRBV30
D: NA
J: TRBJ2-5
size: NA

CDR3: CASTSTGADQISYNEQFF
DNA: TGTGCCAGCACCTCCACGGGAGCGGACCAGATTTCCTACAATGAGCAGTTCTTC
V: TRBV11-2
D: NA
J: TRBJ2-1
size: NA

CDR3: CASTFIVGANVLTF
DNA: TGCGCCAGCACCTTTATAGTTGGGGCCAACGTCCTGACTTTC
V: TRBV5-1
D: NA
J: TRBJ2-6
size: NA

CDR3: CASSPLLAGITYNEQFF
DNA: TGCGCCAGCAGCCCCTTATTAGCGGGGATCACCTACAATGAGCAGTTCTTC
V: TRBV5-1
D: TRBD2
J: TRBJ2-1
size: few

CDR3: CSVPTTPNTEAFF
DNA: TGCAGCGTTCCGACGACACCGAACACTGAAGCTTTCTTT
V: TRBV29-1
D: NA
J: TRBJ1-1
size: many

CDR3: CASSPGIVVGQPQHF
DNA: TGTGCCAGCAGTCCTGGTATCGTGGTAGGTCAGCCCCAGCATTTT
V: TRBV27
D: NA
J: TRBJ1-5
size: few

CDR3: CASSFSTSGSPDTQYF
DNA: TGTGCCAGCAGCTTTTCGACTAGCGGGAGCCCGGATACGCAGTATTTT
V: TRBV9
D: TRBD2
J: TRBJ2-3
size: NA

CDR3: CASSSQKIDTQYF
DNA: TGCGCCAGCAGCAGCCAGAAGATTGATACGCAGTATTTT
V: TRBV5-1
D: NA
J: TRBJ2-3
size: NA

CDR3: CASSQTVSEQFF
DNA: TGTGCCAGCAGCCAGACGGTGTCTGAGCAGTTCTTC
V: TRBV7-3
D: NA
J: TRBJ2-1
size: few

CDR3: CASSSPHQNTEAFF
DNA: TGTGCCAGCAGTTCCCCGCACCAGAACACTGAAGCTTTCTTT
V: TRBV12-3/TRBV12-4
D: NA
J: TRBJ1-1
size: few

CDR3: CASSFQVFVSEQYF
DNA: TGTGCCAGCAGCTTTCAAGTCTTCGTTAGCGAGCAGTACTTC
V: TRBV7-2
D: NA
J: TRBJ2-7
size: NA

CDR3: CSARAGQGADNEQFF
DNA: TGCAGTGCTAGAGCAGGGCAGGGGGCCGACAATGAGCAGTTCTTC
V: TRBV20-1
D: TRBD1
J: TRBJ2-1
size: NA

CDR3: CASRTPQETQYF
DNA: TGTGCCAGCAGGACGCCGCAGGAGACCCAGTACTTC
V: TRBV6-5
D: NA
J: TRBJ2-5
size: few

CDR3: CASSSREKGNEQFF
DNA: TGTGCCTCATCTAGCAGGGAGAAGGGCAATGAGCAGTTCTTC
V: TRBV24-1
D: NA
J: TRBJ2-1
size: NA

CDR3: CASSPQLIRDLFFF
DNA: TGTGCCAGCAGCCCCCAGCTGATCCGGGATCTCTTCTTCTTC
V: TRBV27
D: NA
J: TRBJ2-1
size: NA

CDR3: CASRRPGGQHGYTF
DNA: TGCGCCAGCAGGCGACCAGGGGGACAGCATGGCTACACCTTC
V: TRBV5-1
D: TRBD1
J: TRBJ1-2
size: many

CDR3: CASRRGQGRSPLHF
DNA: TGTGCCAGCAGGCGCGGACAGGGAAGATCACCCCTCCACTTT
V: TRBV12-3/TRBV12-4
D: TRBD1
J: TRBJ1-6
size: many

CDR3: CASAPLGGPTEAFF
DNA: TGCGCCAGCGCCCCTTTGGGGGGGCCCACTGAAGCTTTCTTT
V: TRBV5-1
D: NA
J: TRBJ1-1
size: NA

CDR3: CASSLQPPLAGGPMYTGELFF
DNA: TGTGCCAGCAGCCTCCAGCCCCCACTAGCGGGAGGGCCCATGTACACCGGGGAGCTGTTTTTT
V: TRBV11-1
D: TRBD2
J: TRBJ2-2
size: few

CDR3: CASSQENLVRTYEQYF
DNA: TGCGCCAGCAGCCAAGAAAATTTAGTCCGGACCTACGAGCAGTACTTC
V: TRBV4-1
D: NA
J: TRBJ2-7
size: few

CDR3: CASRPVGTYEQYF
DNA: TGTGCCAGCAGACCAGTCGGGACCTACGAGCAGTACTTC
V: TRBV11-2
D: NA
J: TRBJ2-7
size: NA

CDR3: CASSPGNVYNEQFF
DNA: TGTGCCAGTAGTCCAGGGAACGTCTACAATGAGCAGTTCTTC
V: TRBV19
D: NA
J: TRBJ2-1
size: few

CDR3: CASGPRQLSYNEQFF
DNA: TGTGCTAGTGGTCCCCGACAGCTCTCCTACAATGAGCAGTTCTTC
V: TRBV12-5
D: NA
J: TRBJ2-1
size: few

CDR3: CASSQGSKAYEQYF
DNA: TGCGCCAGCAGCCAAGGCAGTAAGGCCTACGAGCAGTACTTC
V: TRBV4-1
D: NA
J: TRBJ2-7
size: NA

CDR3: CASSSGKKRYF
DNA: TGTGCCAGCAGCTCCGGGAAGAAAAGATACTTC
V: TRBV11-2
D: NA
J: TRBJ2-5
size: NA

CDR3: CASSQDPGGLMNTEAFF
DNA: TGCGCCAGCAGCCAAGATCCGGGAGGCTTAATGAACACTGAAGCTTTCTTT
V: TRBV4-1
D: NA
J: TRBJ1-1
size: few

CDR3: CSVGAEGTEAFF
DNA: TGCAGCGTTGGTGCGGAAGGCACTGAAGCTTTCTTT
V: TRBV29-1
D: NA
J: TRBJ1-1
size: few